A single sample is the source of the 24 T cell receptor beta chains below, sequenced in a study of shared clonotypes between healthy human individuals (dated by TCRdb to the early 2020s). CD8 naive samples consisted of CD45RO-negative cells that were positively selected for CCR7, yielding a CD45RA+CCR7+ population without TemRA cells. Library creation used the immunoSEQ multiplex PCR assay. TCRdb holds this immuneACCESS table with in-frame rearrangements only. Some clones are missing; in checked studies, unresolved V genes explain under half, and the rest has no known cause. The sample profile shows about 2.1 million clones; about 93% of them were found once. Of the sample, 1.5% to 2% is held by the ten largest clones. Sequencing was performed on naive CD8+ T cells from PBMCs. In the paper's terms, the cell subset or site label means: CD45RA+CCR7+. The receptor source for this set is a man younger than 35 in good health. Some clones in this sample may be carry-over from other donors' samples.

The chain combines TRBV7-8 with TRBJ2-1; D not certain. Germline CDR1 and CDR2: SGHVS and FQNEAQ. This CDR3 spans 15 amino acids. The germline V and J ends were trimmed by 1 base and 2 bases, with 9 bases remaining between them. CDR3 residues: CASSLGDFPYNEQFF. The CDR3 nucleotides are TGTGCCAGCAGCTTAGGCGACTTCCCCTACAATGAGCAGTTCTTC.

This clone occurred a few times. The genes are TRBV6-6 and TRBJ1-5, with D hard to call. V lost 8 bases to trimming and J lost 4 bases, with 18 bases between them. The V gene's germline CDR1 is MNHNY and CDR2 SVGAGI (reference sequence). This CDR3 is 15 amino acids long. Here the CDR3 DNA reads TGTGCCAGCGGATTAAGGCTCCCAACTAATCAGCCCCAGCATTTT. Its translation: CASGLRLPTNQPQHF.

J is TRBJ2-7 and V is TRBV6-1, with TRBD2 as a possible D gene (5 bases). The ends were cut back, 2 bases at V and 1 base at J, with 15 bases in the middle. There are 16 residues in the CDR3. CDR1 is MNHNS, CDR2 SASEGT, per germline. The CDR3 loop reads CASSESSGLPSYEQYF. CDR3 DNA: TGTGCCAGCAGTGAATCCAGCGGACTGCCTTCCTACGAGCAGTACTTC.

This clone was observed a single time. V usage is TRBV29-1 and J usage is TRBJ2-5; TRBD1 or TRBD2 may be the D gene (5 bases each). The CDR3 spans 12 residues. The ends were cut back, 6 bases at V and 5 bases at J, with 13 bases in the middle. Germline assignment: CDR1 SQVTM and CDR2 ANQGSEA. The CDR3 region has the DNA TGCAGCGTCGCGACTTGGGGGGAGACCCAGTACTTC. Translating gives CSVATWGETQYF.

A few counts support this clone. The chain employs TRBV7-9 and TRBJ1-2; D not certain. CDR3 length equals 14 residues. V lost 7 bases and J lost 4, with 16 bases in between. Germline lookup yields CDR1 SEHNR and CDR2 FQNEAQ (reference sequence). CDR3 sequence: CASNPGYLGYGYTF. DNA for the CDR3: TGTGCCAGCAACCCGGGGTATTTGGGCTATGGCTACACCTTC.

The chain combines TRBV10-3 with TRBJ2-7; D assignment may be TRBD1 or TRBD2 (5 bases each). This CDR3 region has 13 residues. Germline CDR1 reads ENHRY; CDR2 reads SYGVKD. V gave up 8 bases and J gave up 9 bases, with 20 bases separating them. In DNA, the CDR3 is TGTGCCATCTTAGGGGAGCCCCTACGAGTGCAGTACTTC. Translation gives CAILGEPLRVQYF.

The chain has TRBV14 and TRBJ1-2; D is ambiguous. The CDR3 extends over 14 amino acids. V dropped 4 bases and J dropped 0 bases, with 9 bases sitting between them. From germline, CDR1 is SGHDN and CDR2 FVKESK. The CDR3 nucleotides are TGTGCCAGCAGCCTGGGAACCTCTAACTATGGCTACACCTTC. This codes for CASSLGTSNYGYTF.

J is TRBJ2-3 and V is TRBV28; 7 nucleotides agree with TRBD2. The CDR3 spans 16 residues. V was clipped by 5 bases and J by 5 bases; unmatched bases: 13. Germline V gene sequence: CDR1 MDHEN, CDR2 SYDVKM. The CDR3 here is CASSQDERRGRDTQYF. In DNA form, the CDR3 reads TGTGCCAGCAGTCAAGATGAGCGGCGGGGGAGAGATACGCAGTATTTT.

As for this clone: Other nucleotide sequences from this sample produce the same CDR3. The rearrangement uses TRBV7-8 and TRBJ1-1, with D unresolved. V was clipped by 1 base and J by 2 bases, with 11 bases between them. The CDR3 has 15 residues. Germline CDR1 and CDR2: SGHVS and FQNEAQ. CDR3 in DNA: TGTGCCAGCAGCTTAGGGCGCGGCGTAAACACTGAAGCTTTCTTT. Translated, it gives CASSLGRGVNTEAFF.

J is TRBJ2-7 and V is TRBV9; 13 bases line up with TRBD2. The CDR3 is 15 residues long. V shed 2 bases and J 7 bases; nucleotides not matched to a gene: 6. Germline V lookup: CDR1 SGDLS, CDR2 YYNGEE. For the CDR3, the DNA is TGTGCCAGCAGCGTCACTAGCGGGAGGGCGGCGGAGCAGTACTTC. Its translation: CASSVTSGRAAEQYF.

V and J are TRBV7-2 and TRBJ2-7, with 8 bases matching TRBD1. The CDR3 is 15 residues long. Losses at the gene ends were 5 bases for V and 6 bases for J; bases not matched to a gene: 12. Germline V lookup: CDR1 SGHTA, CDR2 FQGNSA. The CDR3 DNA sequence: TGTGCCAGCAGCGTCCGGACAGGGTTATCCCCCGAGCAGTACTTC. This sequence encodes CASSVRTGLSPEQYF.

Comment on this clone: Other DNA sequences of this sample code for an identical CDR3. This chain links TRBV9 with TRBJ2-7, with a possible D match to TRBD2 (6 bases). Germline V gives CDR1 SGDLS, CDR2 YYNGEE. The ends were cut back, 2 bases at V and 0 bases at J, with 9 bases in the middle. The CDR3 totals 14 residues. Written as DNA, the CDR3 is TGTGCCAGCAGCGTCACCGGGAGCTCCTACGAGCAGTACTTC. As protein: CASSVTGSSYEQYF.

The chain uses TRBV5-4 and TRBJ1-3; D unclear. The V gene's germline CDR1 is SGHNT and CDR2 YYREEE (reference sequence). Deletions cut 1 base from V and 1 base from J, with 12 bases between. CDR3 length: 16 residues. CDR3 sequence reads: CASSLTGLLSGNTIYF. The CDR3 coding sequence is TGTGCCAGCAGCTTGACGGGCCTCCTTTCTGGAAACACCATATATTTT.

The chain joins TRBV6-5 to TRBJ2-7, with 7 bases matching TRBD2. Trimming took 4 bases from V and 3 from J; bases not matched to a gene: 9. From germline, CDR1 is MNHEY and CDR2 SVGAGI. The CDR3 is made up of 15 amino acids. The CDR3 DNA sequence: TGTGCCAGCAGTTGGACCGTCTCGGGGGGCTACGAGCAGTACTTC. The encoded protein is CASSWTVSGGYEQYF.

The V call is TRBV27, the J call TRBJ2-7; no clear D gene. Germline CDR1 MNHEY, CDR2 SMNVEV (reference sequence). The CDR3 spans 14 residues. Trimming took 6 bases from V and 6 from J, leaving 18 bases between them. Here the CDR3 reads CASSPASPVGEQYF. As DNA, the CDR3 is TGTGCCAGCAGCCCAGCTTCCCCCGTAGGCGAGCAGTACTTC.

The V gene is TRBV4-3, the J gene TRBJ2-7; weak D call: TRBD1 (5 bases). Germline CDR1 LGHNA, CDR2 YSLEER. The CDR3 contains 15 residues. V lost 0 bases, J lost 4 bases, and 13 bases lay in between. The DNA for the CDR3 is TGCGCCAGCAGCCAAGATCGGACAAGAACTTACGAGCAGTACTTC. Protein product: CASSQDRTRTYEQYF.

CDR3 residues: CASRGGNTEAFF. DNA for the CDR3: TGTGCCAGCAGAGGGGGCAACACTGAAGCTTTCTTT. This chain links TRBV7-9 with TRBJ1-1; TRBD1 aligns across 7 bases. This CDR3 is built from 12 residues. CDR1 is SEHNR and CDR2 is FQNEAQ in the germline V gene (reference sequence). V dropped 6 bases and J dropped 2; count of bases not matched to a gene: 0.

The chain joins TRBV4-2 to TRBJ2-3; D possibly matches TRBD1 or TRBD2 (5 bases each). Per germline, CDR1 LGHNA and CDR2 YNFKEQ. The CDR3 length is 15 residues. V lost 0 bases and J lost 10, with 17 bases in between. The CDR3 protein is CASSQDRDPTQAQYF. DNA for the CDR3: TGTGCCAGCAGCCAAGACCGGGACCCAACGCAGGCGCAGTATTTT.

J is TRBJ1-2 and V is TRBV11-2; D remains ambiguous. Germline V gene sequence: CDR1 SGHAT, CDR2 FQNNGV. The V end lost 5 bases, the J end lost 6 bases, and 19 bases lay between the germline ends. This CDR3 spans 15 amino acids. In nucleotides, the CDR3 is TGTGCCAGCAGCCAAGGCTTGGGGAGGTCTAATGGCTACACCTTC. Encoded protein: CASSQGLGRSNGYTF.

V is TRBV19 and J is TRBJ2-6; no definite D call. CDR1 and CDR2 (germline): LNHDA, SQIVND (reference sequence). V lost 5 bases, J lost 1 base, and 12 bases lay in between. The CDR3 consists of 16 residues. The CDR3 region has the DNA TGTGCCAGTAGTGCGGAACAGTTTTCTGGGGCCAACGTCCTGACTTTC. Encoded protein: CASSAEQFSGANVLTF.

This clone was detected only a few times. In the same sample, other DNA sequences code for this CDR3. This chain links TRBV5-1 with TRBJ1-3; TRBD1 aligns across 9 bases. V lost 0 bases and J lost 2; bases outside the gene matches: 0. The CDR3 runs to 15 residues. Germline loops: CDR1 SGHRS, CDR2 YFSETQ. CDR3 DNA: TGCGCCAGCAGCTTGGACAGGGGGCCTGGAAACACCATATATTTT. It codes for CASSLDRGPGNTIYF.

On this clone itself: Other DNA sequences in the same sample also yield this CDR3. The chain is built from TRBV30 and TRBJ1-1; D may be TRBD1 (6 bases). This CDR3 region has 13 residues. Trimming left V 3 bases short and J 2 bases short, with 10 bases between. Germline lookup yields CDR1 GTSNPN and CDR2 SVGIG (reference sequence). The CDR3 DNA reads as TGTGCCTGGAGGGACAGAAGAAACACTGAAGCTTTCTTT. Its translation: CAWRDRRNTEAFF.

As regards this clone: Other DNA sequences of this sample code for an identical CDR3. The chain has TRBV9 and TRBJ1-4, with 7 bases fitting TRBD1. This CDR3 is 15 amino acids long. The germline V gene encodes CDR1 SGDLS and CDR2 YYNGEE. J gave up 2 bases and V 3 bases, and 4 bases lay outside the gene matches. The CDR3 reads CASSATGSTNEKLFF. For the CDR3, the DNA is TGTGCCAGCAGCGCGACAGGGAGCACTAATGAAAAACTGTTTTTT.

V and J are TRBV4-2 and TRBJ2-1; 8 bases map to TRBD1. The V and J ends lost 0 bases and 8 bases, in that order; junction bases with no gene match: 6. Germline values: CDR1 LGHNA, CDR2 YNFKEQ. The CDR3 is made up of 15 amino acids. CDR3 residues: CASSQDRGLRDEQFF. The DNA of the CDR3 is TGTGCCAGCAGCCAAGACAGGGGGCTGAGGGATGAGCAGTTCTTC.